Described below is a single T cell receptor beta chain sequence and its context. Its antigen is not identified. The protocol was immunoSEQ multiplex PCR, while the TCRdb copy is restricted to in-frame clones and leaves out a portion. The data contain more than 70,000 clones, 91% of them singletons. CDR1 and CDR2 (germline): SNHLY, FYNNEI. Trimming removed 6 bases from V and 4 bases from J; junction bases left unmatched: 6. The CDR3 length is 14 residues. This specimen comes from a study of OX40 agonist ivuxolimab in advanced cancers. Overall study: A mean age of roughly 66 years, range roughly 20 to 90, was recorded, and more than 80% were male. Having had anti-PD-1, anti-PD-L1 or anti-CTLA-4 therapy before was allowed, and around 44% had some.

Study-wide points: The specificity for antigen of the expanded peripheral T cells was not determined. The study found that CD8+ T cells averaged more expanded clones than CD4+.

The chain has TRBV2 and TRBJ2-3; TRBD2 aligns across 8 bases. This receptor was taken from an adult with an advanced solid tumor such as melanoma, head and neck, liver or kidney cancer. The sample was CD4+ or CD8+ T cells sorted from blood, taken in a trial of the OX40 agonist ivuxolimab. CDR3 residues: CASRKSGSPDTQYF. CDR3 sequence (DNA): TGTGCCAGCAGAAAAAGCGGGAGTCCAGATACGCAGTATTTT.